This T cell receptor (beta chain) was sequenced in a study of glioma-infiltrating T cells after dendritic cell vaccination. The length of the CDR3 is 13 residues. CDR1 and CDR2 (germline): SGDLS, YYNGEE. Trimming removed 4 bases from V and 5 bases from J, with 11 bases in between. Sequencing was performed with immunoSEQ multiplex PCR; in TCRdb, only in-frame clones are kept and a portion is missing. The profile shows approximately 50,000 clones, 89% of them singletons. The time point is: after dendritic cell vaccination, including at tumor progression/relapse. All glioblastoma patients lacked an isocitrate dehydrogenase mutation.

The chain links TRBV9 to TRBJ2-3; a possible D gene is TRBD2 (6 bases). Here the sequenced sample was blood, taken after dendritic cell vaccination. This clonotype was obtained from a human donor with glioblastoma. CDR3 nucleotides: TGTGCCAGCAGCCCCGGAGCGGGAGATACGCAGTATTTT. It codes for CASSPGAGDTQYF. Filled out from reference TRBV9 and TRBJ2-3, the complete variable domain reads DSGVTQTPKHLITATGQRVTLRCSPRSGDLSVYWYQQSLDQGLQFLIQYYNGEERAKGNILERFSAQQFPDLHSELNLSSLELGDSALYFCASSPGAGDTQYFGPGTRLTVL.